A single sample gave rise to the 26 T cell receptor beta chains below, sequenced in a study of shared clonotypes between healthy human individuals. Only in-frame clones appear in the TCRdb table, and some are missing; sequencing was by immunoSEQ multiplex PCR. Here the sample spans hundreds of thousands of clones, around 81% being singletons. The sample was PBMCs. The receptors were gathered from a woman aged 40-49 years in good health. Some clones in this sample may be carry-over from other donors' samples.

The rearrangement links TRBV29-1 to TRBJ2-1, with 8 positions matching TRBD1. V gave up 7 bases and J gave up 7 bases; unmatched junction bases: 3. CDR1 is SQVTM, CDR2 ANQGSEA, per germline. CDR3 length equals 11 residues. As DNA, the CDR3 is TGCAGCGGGGGACAGGCGAATGAGCAGTTCTTC. Protein sequence: CSGGQANEQFF.

In regard to this clone: This likely traces to a read error, being one base from a far larger clone. Here the CDR3 DNA reads TGCGCCAGCAGCTTCTGGCCGGGAGACTCGACAGATTTGAACACTGGAGCTTTCTTT. It encodes CASSFWPGDSTDLNTGAFF. The chain has TRBV5-1 and TRBJ1-1; a weak D match, TRBD1 (5 bases). The CDR3 is 19 amino acids. Germline loops: CDR1 SGHRS, CDR2 YFSETQ.

This clone was recorded many times. The CDR3 DNA reads TGTGCCAGCAGTTACTCAGACGACCGAGCAACTGAAGCTTTCTTT. Its protein is CASSYSDDRATEAFF. The V and J genes are TRBV6-6 and TRBJ1-1; D gene uncertain. CDR3 length: 15 residues. Germline CDR1 reads MNHNY; CDR2 reads SVGAGI (reference sequence). V lost 0 bases and J lost 5, with 13 bases in between.

The chain combines TRBV11-2 with TRBJ1-5, with 7 bases that match TRBD1. Germline CDR1 SGHAT, CDR2 FQNNGV. This CDR3 is 18 amino acids long. The V and J ends lost 2 bases and 7 bases, in that order; junction bases with no gene match: 17. This CDR3 reads CASSLNRGPGGSGQPQHF. CDR3 in DNA: TGTGCCAGCAGCTTAAACCGGGGCCCAGGGGGATCTGGGCAGCCCCAGCATTTT.

The chain carries TRBV9 and TRBJ2-5, with 13 bases aligning to TRBD2. The length of the CDR3 is 17 residues. V trimming: 0 bases; J trimming: 4 bases; junction bases outside the gene matches: 6. Germline-derived CDR1 and CDR2 are SGDLS and YYNGEE. The CDR3 reads CASSVGKLAGGIETQYF. In DNA, the CDR3 is TGTGCCAGCAGCGTAGGTAAACTAGCGGGAGGGATAGAGACCCAGTACTTC. Supplemented by reference TRBV9 and TRBJ2-5, the full variable domain reads DSGVTQTPKHLITATGQRVTLRCSPRSGDLSVYWYQQSLDQGLQFLIQYYNGEERAKGNILERFSAQQFPDLHSELNLSSLELGDSALYFCASSVGKLAGGIETQYFGPGTRLLVL.

The chain combines TRBV6-1 with TRBJ2-7; D may correspond to TRBD1 or TRBD2 (6 bases each). The CDR3 loop spans 14 amino acids. The V end lost 0 bases, the J end lost 5 bases, and 11 bases lay between the germline ends. Looked up from germline, CDR1 is MNHNS and CDR2 is SASEGT. The CDR3 reads CASSEAGGYNEQYF. The CDR3 nucleotides read TGTGCCAGCAGTGAAGCGGGGGGCTACAACGAGCAGTACTTC.

The CDR3 spells CASSQNLAGVQFF. CDR3 bases: TGTGCCAGCAGCCAAAATCTAGCGGGGGTGCAGTTCTTC. The rearrangement joins TRBV14 to TRBJ2-1; 10 bases align to TRBD2. Germline CDR1 SGHDN, CDR2 FVKESK. The ends lost 2 bases at V and 12 bases at J; junction bases unmatched: 4. This CDR3 has 13 residues. Full variable domain (missing parts from reference TRBV14 and TRBJ2-1): EAGVTQFPSHSVIEKGQTVTLRCDPISGHDNLYWYRRVMGKEIKFLLHFVKESKQDESGMPNNRFLAERTGGTYSTLKVQPAELEDSGVYFCASSQNLAGVQFFGPGTRLTVL.

The chain recombines TRBV27 with TRBJ2-7, with 7 bases lining up with TRBD2. The V gene's germline CDR1 is MNHEY and CDR2 SMNVEV (reference sequence). This CDR3 is 15 amino acids long. J was trimmed by 4 bases and V by 6 bases; bases with no gene match: 12. In DNA form, the CDR3 reads TGTGCCAGCAGCCCCCCGACTAGCTCGAGGTACGAGCAGTACTTC. Amino acid sequence: CASSPPTSSRYEQYF.

This clone was counted only a few times. The chain links TRBV7-6 to TRBJ2-2; 10 bases align to TRBD2. This CDR3 spans 18 amino acids. J gave up 7 bases and V 2 bases, and 13 bases lay outside the gene matches. Germline V CDR1 and CDR2: SGHVS, FNYEAQ. In DNA, the CDR3 is TGTGCCAGCAGCTTAAGTCCCATACTAGCGGGGAGGATCGGGGAGCTGTTTTTT. It is translated as CASSLSPILAGRIGELFF.

The chain carries TRBV5-4 and TRBJ2-3; 9 nucleotides line up with TRBD2. J gave up 4 bases and V 5 bases, and 2 bases lay outside the gene matches. Germline CDR1 is SGHNT and CDR2 is YYREEE (reference sequence). CDR3 length: 13 residues. The CDR3 loop is CASRTSGSDTQYF. The CDR3 region has the DNA TGTGCCAGCAGGACTAGCGGCTCAGATACGCAGTATTTT.

The V and J genes are TRBV6-1 and TRBJ1-4; D is unclear. From germline, CDR1 is MNHNS and CDR2 SASEGT. Trimming removed 5 bases from V and 8 bases from J, with 9 bases in between. The CDR3 is 12 amino acids. This CDR3 reads CASSSLGEKLFF. CDR3 DNA sequence: TGTGCCAGCAGTTCCCTGGGAGAAAAACTGTTTTTT.

Written as DNA, the CDR3 is TGTGCCAGCAGCTTAAGGCGGGATGATGAGCAGTTCTTC. It is translated as CASSLRRDDEQFF. The genes are TRBV7-9 and TRBJ2-1, with D maybe TRBD2 (6 bases). Germline V gives CDR1 SEHNR, CDR2 FQNEAQ (reference sequence). The CDR3 sequence is 13 residues long. V lost 2 bases and J 8 bases, leaving 10 bases between the germline ends. Full variable domain (outside the CDR3, taken from reference TRBV7-9 and TRBJ2-1): DTGVSQNPRHKITKRGQNVTFRCDPISEHNRLYWYRQTLGQGPEFLTYFQNEAQLEKSRLLSDRFSAERPKGSFSTLEIQRTEQGDSAMYLCASSLRRDDEQFFGPGTRLTVL.

The gene calls are TRBV18 and TRBJ2-1, with TRBD2 matching 7 bases. The V segment lost 3 bases and the J segment 2 bases; nucleotides outside the gene matches: 7. From germline, CDR1 is KGHSH and CDR2 LQKENI. CDR3 size: 16 residues. CDR3 sequence reads: CASSPSSGATYNEQFF. CDR3 nucleotide sequence: TGTGCCAGCTCACCGTCGAGCGGGGCCACCTACAATGAGCAGTTCTTC.

V gene TRBV18 combines with J gene TRBJ2-3; 9 positions agree with TRBD2. Germline V CDR1 and CDR2: KGHSH, LQKENI. V shed 2 bases, J shed 3 bases, and the junction held 6 bases outside the gene matches. The CDR3 has 16 amino acids. In DNA form, the CDR3 reads TGTGCCAGCTCACCAGTCGCGGGAGGGGGTACAGATACGCAGTATTTT. Translation: CASSPVAGGGTDTQYF. Supplemented by reference TRBV18 and TRBJ2-3, the full variable domain reads NAGVMQNPRHLVRRRGQEARLRCSPMKGHSHVYWYRQLPEEGLKFMVYLQKENIIDESGMPKERFSAEFPKEGPSILRIQQVVRGDSAAYFCASSPVAGGGTDTQYFGPGTRLTVL.

The rearrangement links TRBV28 to TRBJ2-7; TRBD2 aligns across 9 bases. V shed 3 bases and J 5 bases; nucleotides not matched to a gene: 11. CDR1 and CDR2 (germline): MDHEN, SYDVKM. CDR3 length: 16 amino acids. The CDR3 is CASSFGLAGVENEQYF. In DNA form, the CDR3 reads TGTGCCAGCAGTTTTGGGTTAGCGGGAGTCGAGAACGAGCAGTACTTC. The variable domain in full, with the rest retrieved from reference TRBV28 and TRBJ2-7, is DVKVTQSSRYLVKRTGEKVFLECVQDMDHENMFWYRQDPGLGLRLIYFSYDVKMKEKGDIPEGYSVSREKKERFSLILESASTNQTSMYLCASSFGLAGVENEQYFGPGTRLTVT.

A few counts support this clone. The chain recombines TRBV6-4 with TRBJ2-6; D remains unclear. CDR3 length equals 15 residues. The germline gives CDR1 MRHNA, CDR2 SNTAGT. The V gene lost 3 bases and the J gene lost 1 base, with 7 bases spanning the gap. The CDR3 DNA follows: TGTGCCAGCAGTGAGTTTGGGTCTGGGGCCAACGTCCTGACTTTC. Amino acids: CASSEFGSGANVLTF.

Points on this clone: At the DNA level, this CDR3 is encoded by other sequences in the same sample as well. The CDR3 spells CASSPRGSSYNEQFF. CDR3 in DNA: TGTGCCAGCAGCCCCAGAGGGAGCTCCTACAATGAGCAGTTCTTC. This chain joins TRBV7-9 and TRBJ2-1, with D possibly being TRBD2 (5 bases). CDR1 is SEHNR, CDR2 FQNEAQ, per germline (reference sequence). CDR3 length: 15 residues. V was pared by 5 bases and J by 0 bases, with 11 bases between.

The table lists this clone with a few counts. A far larger clone is one nucleotide away, so this likely arose from a read error. Other nucleotide sequences in the sample specify the same CDR3. This sequence joins TRBV4-1 and TRBJ2-4; D remains ambiguous. The CDR3 contains 17 residues. The V end lost 4 bases, the J end lost 1 base, and 17 bases lay between the germline ends. The germline gives CDR1 MGHRA, CDR2 YSYEKL. CDR3 sequence reads: CASSPVGSGRAKNIQYF. DNA for the CDR3: TGCGCCAGCAGCCCCGTGGGGTCCGGCCGGGCCAAAAACATTCAGTACTTC.

The V gene is TRBV28, the J gene TRBJ2-2; D is ambiguous. The V end was cut by 5 bases, the J end by 8 bases, with 12 bases between. There are 13 residues in the CDR3. CDR1 and CDR2 (germline): MDHEN, SYDVKM. CDR3 sequence: CASSLIPKGELFF. CDR3 in DNA: TGTGCCAGCAGTCTCATCCCTAAGGGGGAGCTGTTTTTT.

The rearrangement joins TRBV29-1 to TRBJ1-3; D unclear. CDR3 size: 14 residues. Germline CDR1 reads SQVTM; CDR2 reads ANQGSEA. V lost 2 bases, J lost 4 bases, and 12 bases lay in between. The CDR3 sequence is CSVELKTLGNTIYF. As DNA, the CDR3 is TGCAGCGTTGAATTAAAGACCTTGGGAAACACCATATATTTT.

This sequence joins TRBV7-8 and TRBJ1-5, with 7 bases fitting TRBD1. Losses at the gene ends were 5 bases for V and 0 bases for J; bases not matched to a gene: 7. The CDR3 extends over 16 amino acids. Germline CDR1 and CDR2: SGHVS and FQNEAQ. This CDR3 is CASSGRRGLSNQPQHF. The CDR3, as DNA: TGTGCCAGCAGCGGCAGAAGGGGGCTTAGCAATCAGCCCCAGCATTTT.

This clone was picked up one time. This chain connects TRBV7-2 to TRBJ1-4, with 7 nucleotides matching TRBD1. The V gene end was trimmed by 5 bases and the J gene end by 2 bases; junction bases not matched to a gene: 8. The length of the CDR3 is 16 residues. The germline gives CDR1 SGHTA, CDR2 FQGNSA. Here the CDR3 reads CASSLDRRGTNEKLFF. DNA of the CDR3: TGTGCCAGCAGCCTGGACAGGCGAGGGACTAATGAAAAACTGTTTTTT.

The chain couples TRBV5-1 to TRBJ2-1; D is ambiguous. Looked up from germline, CDR1 is SGHRS and CDR2 is YFSETQ. The ends were cut back, 2 bases at V and 6 bases at J, with 15 bases in the middle. This CDR3 is built from 15 residues. CDR3 sequence: CASSFLEPTLNEQFF. CDR3 nucleotides: TGCGCCAGCAGCTTCCTAGAACCTACCCTCAATGAGCAGTTCTTC.

V gene TRBV7-9 combines with J gene TRBJ2-5; D is possibly TRBD1 (6 bases). Germline V CDR1 and CDR2: SEHNR, FQNEAQ (reference sequence). This CDR3 region has 14 residues. Trimming took off 5 bases at V and 7 bases at J, with 17 bases between the two ends. The CDR3: CASSPTGQYVTQYF. CDR3 nucleotide sequence: TGTGCCAGCAGCCCCACCGGACAGTACGTGACCCAGTACTTC.

This chain uses TRBV5-6 with TRBJ2-5, with 10 bases identical to TRBD1. Germline CDR1 SGHDT, CDR2 YYEEEE. The CDR3 runs to 16 residues. J was trimmed by 3 bases and V by 3 bases; bases with no gene match: 8. CDR3 sequence: CASSSTGTGVEETQYF. The CDR3 DNA is TGTGCCAGCAGCTCAACCGGGACAGGGGTCGAAGAGACCCAGTACTTC.

In its sample, this clone was seen a few times. The chain joins TRBV5-6 to TRBJ2-7; unclear D gene. Germline loops: CDR1 SGHDT, CDR2 YYEEEE. V gave up 1 base and J gave up 3 bases, with 8 bases separating them. The CDR3 contains 13 residues. This CDR3 is CASSLNSLYEQYF. Written as DNA, the CDR3 is TGTGCCAGCAGCTTGAACAGCCTCTACGAGCAGTACTTC.